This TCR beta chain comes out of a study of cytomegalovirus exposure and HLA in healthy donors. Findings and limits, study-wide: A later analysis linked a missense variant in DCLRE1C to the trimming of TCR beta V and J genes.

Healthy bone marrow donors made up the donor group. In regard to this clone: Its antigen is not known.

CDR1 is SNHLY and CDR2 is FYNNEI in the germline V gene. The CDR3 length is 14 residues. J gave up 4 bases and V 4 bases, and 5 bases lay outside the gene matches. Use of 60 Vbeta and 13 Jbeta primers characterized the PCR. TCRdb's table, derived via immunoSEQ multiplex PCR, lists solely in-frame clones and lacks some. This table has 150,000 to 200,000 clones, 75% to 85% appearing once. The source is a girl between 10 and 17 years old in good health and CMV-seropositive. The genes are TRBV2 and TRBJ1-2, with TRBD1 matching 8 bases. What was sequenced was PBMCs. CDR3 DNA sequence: TGTGCCAGCAGTGGGGACAGGATCATCTATGGCTACACCTTC. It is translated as CASSGDRIIYGYTF.